This TCR beta chain was obtained from a study of cytomegalovirus exposure and HLA in healthy donors. Vbeta (60) and Jbeta (13) primers were used in the PCR. The table came from immunoSEQ multiplex PCR; TCRdb's copy has only in-frame clones and leaves some out. The sample carries about 120,000 clones, around 81% recorded once. With V trimmed by 5 bases and J by 0 bases, 9 bases remained unmatched. The CDR3 has 19 residues. Germline V lookup: CDR1 MGHRA, CDR2 YSYEKL. The chain employs TRBV4-1 and TRBJ2-6; 11 positions match TRBD2. The source of this sequence is a woman aged 25 to 39 in good health and CMV-seronegative. The specimen was PBMCs. The DNA of the CDR3 is TGCGCCAGCAGCTTAAGTCTAGCGGGAGGAATCTCTGGGGCCAACGTCCTGACTTTC. Amino acid sequence: CASSLSLAGGISGANVLTF.